This T cell receptor beta chain was observed in a study of T cell repertoires in cytomegalovirus infection. Across the study: The public TCR beta signatures pointed to both CMV infection and matching HLA type. Study conclusions and caveats: Of the TCR beta families, the public ones yielded a cumulative frequency that identified carriers of CMV plus the relevant HLA. CMV-specific TCR beta clonotypes restricted by HLA-C dominated the ex vivo response.

The CDR3 loop spans 14 amino acids. The junction had 13 bases not matched to a gene; V was cut back by 4 bases and J by 15 bases. Germline CDR1 is SGHTA and CDR2 is FQGNSA. MiXCR, run by TCRdb on the reads, gives a single entry per CDR3 protein. The sample shows roughly 700,000 distinct CDR3 sequences, 30% to 35% of them seen only once. This clonotype was seen repeatedly, ten times or more. As yet, its antigen is unknown. This TCR was sampled from a human donor in good health (CMV status not recorded). Some clones in this sample may be carry-over from other donors' samples. Specimen: cultured PBMCs, collected from culture after CMV antigen stimulation. V and J are TRBV7-2 and TRBJ2-1; 9 bases agree with TRBD2. This CDR3 is CASSSYRNAGGWFF. Here the CDR3 DNA reads TGTGCCAGCAGCTCGTACCGAAACGCGGGGGGGTGGTTCTTC. The whole variable domain, filled in from reference TRBV7-2 and TRBJ2-1, reads GAGVSQSPSNKVTEKGKDVELRCDPISGHTALYWYRQSLGQGLEFLIYFQGNSAPDKSGLPSDRFSAERTGGSVSTLTIQRTQQEDSAVYLCASSSYRNAGGWFFGPGTRLTVL.